This entry concerns a single TCR beta chain. Antigen unknown. CDR1 and CDR2 from the germline V gene are SGHTA and FQGNSA. This CDR3 has 13 residues. The ends were cut back, 1 base at V and 7 bases at J, with 8 bases in the middle. This record comes from a study of T cell responses to AZD1222 COVID-19 vaccine. General study points: Of spike-specific TCRs, nearly half reportedly target regions left unmutated in variants. Just a handful of AZD1222 recipients were seropositive at baseline.

Here immunoSEQ multiplex PCR was the method, and the copy in TCRdb shows in-frame clones only, minus some. The sample shows roughly 140,000 clones, 75% to 90% of them seen only once. The sequence came from an adult who received the AZD1222 COVID-19 vaccine. This sequence joins TRBV7-2 and TRBJ2-1; D uncertain. This sample comprised peripheral blood, obtained 28 days after the second AZD1222 dose. As DNA, the CDR3 is TGTGCCAGCAGCTTAGTAGCCGCTAATGAGCAGTTCTTC. It is translated as CASSLVAANEQFF.